The entry that follows covers one T cell receptor (beta chain) sequence. The antigen is not known. The method was immunoSEQ multiplex PCR; TCRdb's version includes in-frame clones alone and lacks a portion of them. The repertoire holds about 94,000 clones, with more than 70% as singletons. V lost 4 bases and J 4 bases, leaving 14 bases between the germline ends. This CDR3 has 15 residues. Germline V gives CDR1 SGHAT, CDR2 FQNNGV. This sample stems from a study of OX40 agonist ivuxolimab in advanced cancers. Across the study: Averaging about 60 years in age, with a range of 23 to 79, the cohort was 80% to 90% male. Of the patients, three showed partial responses, one with hepatocellular carcinoma and two with cutaneous melanoma.

Anyone with autoimmune disease history or systemic immunosuppression was excluded. Study outcomes and limitations: CD8+ T cells showed, on average, more clonal expansion than CD4+ cells.

The specimen was CD4+ or CD8+ T cells sorted from blood, collected in a trial of the OX40 agonist ivuxolimab. The TCR was taken from an adult with an advanced solid tumor such as melanoma, head and neck, liver or kidney cancer. The V and J genes are TRBV11-2 and TRBJ2-1; a weak D match, TRBD1 (5 bases). CDR3 sequence (DNA): TGTGCCAGCAGCTCTGGGCCCCCAGGGTACAATGAGCAGTTCTTC. Amino acids: CASSSGPPGYNEQFF.